Listed here are 5 T cell receptor beta chains from one sample, sequenced in a study of blood T cell repertoires in COVID-19. Clones were sequenced by immunoSEQ multiplex PCR, and TCRdb holds only the in-frame ones, with some missing. The table shows 150,000 or so clones, with less than 85% occurring only once. Sequenced sample: PBMCs or T cells enriched from blood (not recorded which). The receptor source for this set is a woman aged 50 to 65 who had recovered from COVID-19.

The chain is built from TRBV27 and TRBJ2-2, with D maybe TRBD2 (6 bases). This CDR3 comprises 13 residues. The V gene's germline CDR1 is MNHEY and CDR2 SMNVEV (reference sequence). V gave up 9 bases and J gave up 2 bases, with 10 bases separating them. CDR3 nucleotide sequence: TGTGCCAGTTCCGGGACTAACACCGGGGAGCTGTTTTTT. This sequence encodes CASSGTNTGELFF.

The chain recombines TRBV5-5 with TRBJ2-1, with a tentative D call TRBD1 (6 bases). V lost 4 bases to trimming and J lost 2 bases, with 10 bases between them. This CDR3 spans 14 amino acids. Per the germline V gene, CDR1 is SGHKS and CDR2 is YYEKEE (reference sequence). The CDR3 is CASSPGTPYNEQFF. CDR3 DNA sequence: TGTGCCAGCAGCCCAGGGACACCCTACAATGAGCAGTTCTTC.

The rearrangement uses TRBV4-3 and TRBJ2-3; the D is unclear. CDR3 length equals 16 residues. The V end was cut by 0 bases, the J end by 2 bases, with 12 bases between. In germline, CDR1 is LGHNA, CDR2 YSLEER. The CDR3 region is CASSQDRNSDTDTQYF. CDR3 nucleotide sequence: TGCGCCAGCAGCCAAGACAGGAACTCGGACACAGATACGCAGTATTTT.

This chain uses TRBV11-2 with TRBJ2-3; 9 nucleotides line up with TRBD2. V shed 5 bases, J shed 4 bases, and the junction held 7 bases outside the gene matches. This CDR3 spans 15 amino acids. Germline V CDR1 and CDR2: SGHAT, FQNNGV. CDR3 sequence reads: CASSPSGASADTQYF. The CDR3 bases are TGTGCCAGCAGCCCTAGCGGGGCGAGCGCAGATACGCAGTATTTT.

This rearrangement joins TRBV28 to TRBJ2-2, with 9 bases identical to TRBD2. CDR3 length: 15 residues. From germline, CDR1 is MDHEN and CDR2 SYDVKM. Losses at the gene ends were 5 bases for V and 2 bases for J; bases not matched to a gene: 3. CDR3 amino acids: CASSGTSTNTGELFF. The CDR3 region has the DNA TGTGCCAGCAGTGGGACTAGCACTAACACCGGGGAGCTGTTTTTT.